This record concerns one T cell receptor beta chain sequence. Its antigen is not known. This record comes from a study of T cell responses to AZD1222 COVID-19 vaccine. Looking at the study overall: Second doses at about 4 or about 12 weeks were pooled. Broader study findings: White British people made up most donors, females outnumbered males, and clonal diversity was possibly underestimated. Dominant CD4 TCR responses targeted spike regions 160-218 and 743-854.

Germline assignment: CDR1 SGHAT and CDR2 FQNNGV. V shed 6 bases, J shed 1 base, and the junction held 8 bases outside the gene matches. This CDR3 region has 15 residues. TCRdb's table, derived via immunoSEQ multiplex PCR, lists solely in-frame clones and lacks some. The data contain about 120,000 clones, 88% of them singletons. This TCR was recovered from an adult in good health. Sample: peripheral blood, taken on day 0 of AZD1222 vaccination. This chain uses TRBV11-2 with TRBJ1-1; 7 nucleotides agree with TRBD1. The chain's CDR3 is CASRSLRQGNTEAFF. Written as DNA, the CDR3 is TGTGCCAGCAGAAGCCTTAGACAGGGGAACACTGAAGCTTTCTTT.